A selection of T cell receptor beta chains follows, all from one sample in a study of identical twins. TCRdb redid the calling of the 5' RACE reads with MiXCR, one entry per CDR3 protein. The table lists some 790,000 distinct CDR3 sequences, 15% to 20% of them singletons. These data were also filed under a second study, of T cells expressing NK-cell markers.

The sequenced material came from PBMCs. These receptors were collected from a woman under 30 in good health. The CDR3 runs from the conserved cysteine through the conserved F or W. Each record gives: clone size, J gene, V gene, D gene, CDR3 DNA, CDR3 protein. D genes are given only for firm matches. Only some rows state a clone size, as once, few, many or a class for expanded clones.

. TRBJ2-7 TRBV12-5 TRBD1 TGTGCTAGTGGAAAAACAGGGGCTTATACCTACGAGCAGTACTTC CASGKTGAYTYEQYF
. TRBJ2-7 TRBV9 TRBD1 TGTGCCAGCAGCCGCGACAGGGTCTCCTACGAGCAGTACTTC CASSRDRVSYEQYF
. TRBJ1-2 TRBV25-1 TRBD1 TGTGCCAGCAGTGGACCGCCTGGGACAGTGTCGAAGAGCTACACCTTC CASSGPPGTVSKSYTF
few TRBJ2-1 TRBV12-3/TRBV12-4 . TGTGCCAGCAGTGGTATCCCCTACAATGAGCAGTTCTTC CASSGIPYNEQFF
few TRBJ2-5 TRBV7-8 . TGTGCCAGCAGCCGCAGGGTCCCAGAGACCCAGTACTTC CASSRRVPETQYF
. TRBJ2-1 TRBV3-1 TRBD2 TGTGCCAGCAGCTTCTCGACTAGCGGAAAAAGGAATGAGCAGTTCTTC CASSFSTSGKRNEQFF
. TRBJ2-3 TRBV13 . TGTGCCAGCAGCTTGACCGCCCGTAGCACAGATACGCAGTATTTT CASSLTARSTDTQYF
few TRBJ2-7 TRBV11-2 TRBD2 TGTGCCAGCAGCCGTGGCGGGACTAGCGGGGATAGCTCCTACGAGCAGTACTTC CASSRGGTSGDSSYEQYF
. TRBJ1-2 TRBV25-1 . TGTGCCAGCAGTGAATATAGGGGGGCTCTGGGTGGCTACACCTTC CASSEYRGALGGYTF
few TRBJ2-1 TRBV15 . TGTGCCACCAGCAGAGAGGGACTCCAGTTCTTC CATSREGLQFF
. TRBJ2-5 TRBV29-1 . TGCAGCGCTTGCAGGTCGTGGGGAGTGCGAGAGACCCAGTACTTC CSACRSWGVRETQYF
many TRBJ2-1 TRBV6-1 TRBD2 TGTGCCAGCAGTACCCGGACTAGCGGGGACAATGAGCAGTTCTTC CASSTRTSGDNEQFF
many TRBJ2-6 TRBV15 . TGTGCCACCAGCAGAGATAGGGCTGGGGCCAACGTCCTGACTTTC CATSRDRAGANVLTF
few TRBJ2-2 TRBV9 . TGTGCCAGCAGCCCTCTCGACACCTTGAGCGGGGAGCTGTTTTTT CASSPLDTLSGELFF
. TRBJ2-1 TRBV5-1 . TGCGCCAGCAGCAGCGATACCGGGACTTCCACAAATGAGCAGTTCTTC CASSSDTGTSTNEQFF
few TRBJ2-7 TRBV5-1 TRBD1 TGCGCCAGCAGCGCGGACAGGGCGGGCCAGCAGTACTTC CASSADRAGQQYF
few TRBJ2-7 TRBV6-2/TRBV6-3 TRBD1 TGTGCCAGCAGCAGACCGACAGGGGTTTACGAGCAGTACTTC CASSRPTGVYEQYF
. TRBJ1-2 TRBV3-1 . TGTGCCAGCAGCCTGCAAAGTCGTCGTCATGGCTACACCTTC CASSLQSRRHGYTF
. TRBJ2-7 TRBV7-2 . TGTGCCAGCAGCAGAACACGCTACGAGCAGTACTTC CASSRTRYEQYF
. TRBJ2-7 TRBV29-1 . TGCAGCGTTGAAGGAGAACAGAGCTCCTACGAGCAGTACTTC CSVEGEQSSYEQYF
. TRBJ2-1 TRBV30 TRBD2 TGTGCCTGGATTGGACTAGCGGGAGTCGGCGAGCAGTTCTTC CAWIGLAGVGEQFF
. TRBJ2-1 TRBV13 . TGTGCCATGAGCTTCGGGCTACTCTCCGGCCCCACCCGAAACAATGAGCAGTTCTTC CAMSFGLLSGPTRNNEQFF
. TRBJ2-7 TRBV7-6 . TGTGCCAGCACCCTGGAACTGGACAGAGCCTACGAGCAGTACTTC CASTLELDRAYEQYF
. TRBJ1-1 TRBV5-1 TRBD1 TGCGCCAGCAGCCCTGGACAGGGATGGAACGCTGAAGCTTTCTTT CASSPGQGWNAEAFF
. TRBJ2-3 TRBV7-2 . TGTGCCAGCAGCGCCCTCCTGGACCGCACAGATACGCAGTATTTT CASSALLDRTDTQYF
. TRBJ2-7 TRBV5-1 . TGCGCCAGCAGCTTGAATCCAGGGGCCCCCTACGAGCAGTACTTC CASSLNPGAPYEQYF
. TRBJ2-7 TRBV20-1 TRBD2 TGCAGTGCTTCCGGGACTAGCGGGGGGGCGCCCGAGCAGTACTTC CSASGTSGGAPEQYF
. TRBJ2-7 TRBV6-1 . TGTGCCAGCAGGGTGGGCAGGCTTTATGGTGGCGAGCAGTACTTC CASRVGRLYGGEQYF
. TRBJ2-7 TRBV24-1 TRBD2 TGTGCCACCAGTGACCACCCTCGACTAGCGGGAGGGGTACCGAAAACCTACGAGCAGTACTTC CATSDHPRLAGGVPKTYEQYF